This passage covers 31 T cell receptor beta chains from one sample sequenced in a study of blood T cells in healthy people across ages. The authors ran a second PCR of 7 to 11 cycles using a sample-barcoded 5' primer and a J-beta primer mix. TCRdb reprocessed the 5' RACE reads via MiXCR and lists one record per CDR3 protein. In the table there are hundreds of thousands of distinct CDR3 sequences, less than 45% of which are singletons. Sequenced sample: blood. The receptor source for this set is an elderly man in good health.

To note about this clonotype: This may be a read error: a much more frequent sequence differs by one nucleotide. This chain uses TRBV10-3 with TRBJ2-7, with a tentative D call TRBD1 (5 bases). This CDR3 spans 15 amino acids. In germline, CDR1 is ENHRY, CDR2 SYGVKD. CDR3 sequence reads: CTIREDGIGSREQYF. The DNA of the CDR3 is TGTACCATCAGGGAAGATGGTATAGGGTCTCGGGAGCAGTACTTC.

This clonotype has ten or more counts. CDR3 amino acids: CASSLTGWNTGELFF. CDR3 nucleotide sequence: TGTGCCAGCAGTCTGACAGGTTGGAACACCGGGGAGCTGTTTTTT. The rearrangement joins TRBV6-2 or TRBV6-3 to TRBJ2-2, with TRBD1 as a possible D gene (6 bases). This CDR3 contains 15 residues. V was pared by 5 bases and J by 1 base, with 11 bases between. Germline loops: CDR1 MNHEY, CDR2 SVGEGT.

The CDR3 region has the DNA TGCAGTGCTAAAAGACAGGGGATGGGGAGGACTGAAGCTTTCTTT. It codes for CSAKRQGMGRTEAFF. The chain couples TRBV20-1 to TRBJ1-1; 8 nucleotides line up with TRBD1. The CDR3 spans 15 residues. Germline V gives CDR1 DFQATT, CDR2 SNEGSKA (reference sequence). V lost 4 bases, J lost 5 bases, and 12 bases stayed unmatched.

This clonotype has just a few counts. V is TRBV5-1 and J is TRBJ2-7, with TRBD1 matching over 7 bases. Near its end, the DNA agrees better with TRBJ2-5, so the J call may be wrong. The CDR3 contains 17 residues. Germline V gene sequence: CDR1 SGHRS, CDR2 YFSETQ. CDR3 nucleotide sequence: TGCGCCAGCAGCTTGGTCTCTGGGAACAGGGGACGGGAGACCCAGTACTTC. Residues: CASSLVSGNRGRETQYF.

Remarks on this clonotype: The germline gene is not matched at one end of the junction; a read error may be the cause. V is TRBV4-1 and J is TRBJ2-2; TRBD2 agrees at 13 bases. The CDR3 runs 18 residues. CDR1 MGHRA and CDR2 YSYEKL come from the germline V gene. CDR3 amino acids: CASSQSRLAGGGTGKLFF. CDR3 coding DNA: TGCGCCAGCAGCCAATCAAGACTAGCGGGAGGAGGGACCGGGAAGCTGTTTTTT.

This clonotype was counted many times. The chain uses TRBV27 and TRBJ2-3; 10 bases align to TRBD2. Germline trimming cut 1 base from V and 3 bases from J; bases unmatched to any gene: 7. CDR1 MNHEY and CDR2 SMNVEV come from the germline V gene (reference sequence). The CDR3 length is 17 residues. The CDR3 sequence is CASSLWSSGRHTDTQYF. For the CDR3, the DNA is TGTGCCAGCAGTTTATGGTCTAGCGGGAGACATACAGATACGCAGTATTTT.

The chain joins TRBV5-8 to TRBJ2-1; tentatively, D is TRBD1 (5 bases). This CDR3 spans 15 amino acids. Germline CDR1 and CDR2: SGHTS and YDEGEE. V dropped 2 bases and J dropped 2 bases, with 11 bases sitting between them. As DNA, the CDR3 is TGTGCCAGCAGCTTTGCGACAGCAACCTACAATGAGCAGTTCTTC. This sequence encodes CASSFATATYNEQFF.

This chain links TRBV7-2 with TRBJ1-6, with D unclear. Germline V lookup: CDR1 SGHTA, CDR2 FQGNSA. Trimming shortened V by 5 bases and J by 1 base, and 18 bases separated the two germline ends. This CDR3 spans 18 amino acids. The CDR3 spells CASSLIPDRGSYNSPLHF. CDR3 bases: TGTGCCAGCAGCCTAATACCTGATCGGGGATCCTATAATTCACCCCTCCACTTT.

In this sample, this clonotype turned up a few times. V gene TRBV10-3 combines with J gene TRBJ2-7; D may match TRBD1 or TRBD2 (5 bases each). Trimming shortened V by 2 bases and J by 6 bases, and 23 bases separated the two germline ends. CDR1 is ENHRY and CDR2 is SYGVKD in the germline V gene. The length of the CDR3 is 17 residues. This CDR3 reads CAISETNPPGPWSEQYF. The CDR3 nucleotides are TGTGCCATCAGTGAGACCAATCCCCCGGGACCCTGGAGCGAGCAGTACTTC.

This clonotype was found a few times. The rearrangement links TRBV6-2 or TRBV6-3 to TRBJ1-1; D is uncertain. CDR1 and CDR2 from the germline V gene are MNHEY and SVGEGT. The CDR3 is made up of 15 amino acids. Trimming left V 0 bases short and J 4 bases short, with 12 bases between. The CDR3 sequence is CASSYSRSSSTEAFF. The CDR3 DNA follows: TGTGCCAGCAGTTACTCGAGGTCTTCCAGCACTGAAGCTTTCTTT.

The chain joins TRBV3-1 to TRBJ1-2; 7 bases agree with TRBD1. The CDR3 spans 16 residues. CDR1 is LGHDT and CDR2 is YNNKEL in the germline V gene (reference sequence). The ends lost 7 bases at V and 8 bases at J; junction bases unmatched: 19. The CDR3 region is CASTRAEGTGATGYTF. DNA for the CDR3: TGTGCCAGCACCAGGGCTGAAGGAACAGGGGCTACAGGCTACACCTTC.

The rearrangement uses TRBV7-2 and TRBJ2-7; 9 bases line up with TRBD2. In germline, CDR1 is SGHTA, CDR2 FQGNSA. The V segment lost 2 bases and the J segment 7 bases; nucleotides outside the gene matches: 18. The CDR3 has 18 amino acids. This chain's CDR3 is CASSLIRLAGGPNNEQYF. CDR3 sequence (DNA): TGTGCCAGCAGCTTAATTCGGCTCGCGGGGGGGCCTAACAATGAGCAGTACTTC.

This clonotype has just one count. The chain joins TRBV4-3 to TRBJ1-3, with D possibly being TRBD1 (5 bases). The CDR3 loop spans 15 amino acids. In germline, CDR1 is LGHNA, CDR2 YSLEER. V was trimmed by 3 bases and J by 8 bases, leaving 17 bases between them. CDR3 in amino acids: CASSQQPSGRDTIYF. The CDR3 DNA is TGCGCCAGCAGCCAGCAACCTTCAGGGAGGGACACCATATATTTT.

This clonotype has a count of ten or more. The genes are TRBV4-2 and TRBJ2-1; D possibly uses TRBD1 or TRBD2 (5 bases each). CDR1 is LGHNA and CDR2 is YNFKEQ in the germline V gene. V lost 1 base, J lost 9 bases, and 19 bases lay in between. The length of the CDR3 is 16 residues. In DNA form, the CDR3 reads TGTGCCAGCAGCCAAGGGGGGAAACAGAGGTTTGGTGAGCAGTTCTTC. It codes for CASSQGGKQRFGEQFF.

The chain has TRBV29-1 and TRBJ2-5, with D unresolved. CDR3 length: 11 residues. V gave up 4 bases and J gave up 11 bases, with 14 bases separating them. Germline values: CDR1 SQVTM, CDR2 ANQGSEA. The CDR3 sequence: CSVAPRSEQYF. The DNA for the CDR3 is TGCAGCGTTGCCCCCAGAAGTGAGCAGTACTTC.

This clonotype was observed a handful of times. The rearrangement links TRBV6-2 or TRBV6-3 to TRBJ1-2; D gene unclear. This CDR3 comprises 16 residues. Germline assignment: CDR1 MNHEY and CDR2 SVGEGT. Trimming removed 0 bases at V and 2 bases at J, with 13 bases between. CDR3 sequence: CASSYSNVGRNYGYTF. DNA for the CDR3: TGTGCCAGCAGTTACTCGAATGTCGGGCGGAACTATGGCTACACCTTC.

The chain employs TRBV9 and TRBJ2-3, with D possibly being TRBD2 (6 bases). This CDR3 has 14 residues. CDR1 and CDR2 (germline): SGDLS, YYNGEE. V shed 6 bases and J shed 0 bases, with 11 bases lying between them. CDR3 residues: CASTAGLSTDTQYF. The CDR3 region has the DNA TGTGCCAGCACGGCGGGACTTAGCACAGATACGCAGTATTTT.

As concerns this clonotype: Since a much larger clone is just one base distant, this may be a read error. The CDR3 DNA reads TGCAGCGTTGTTTGGCTAGCGAGTCCCGACGAGCAGTACTTC. Protein sequence: CSVVWLASPDEQYF. The gene calls are TRBV29-1 and TRBJ2-7; D might be TRBD2 (6 bases). Germline values: CDR1 SQVTM, CDR2 ANQGSEA. The CDR3 totals 14 residues. The V and J ends lost 4 bases and 5 bases respectively, with 18 bases between them.

The chain has TRBV7-8 and TRBJ2-1, with 10 positions matching TRBD2. The V segment lost 0 bases and the J segment 3 bases; nucleotides outside the gene matches: 5. CDR3 size: 17 residues. CDR1 and CDR2 from the germline V gene are SGHVS and FQNEAQ. CDR3 protein: CASSLALAGRFYNEQFF. The CDR3 DNA reads TGTGCCAGCAGCTTAGCACTAGCGGGAAGATTCTACAATGAGCAGTTCTTC.

This clonotype was counted between two and nine times. The chain joins TRBV20-1 to TRBJ1-5; tentatively, D is TRBD1 (6 bases). Germline CDR1 DFQATT, CDR2 SNEGSKA (reference sequence). CDR3 length: 14 residues. Trimming took 6 bases from V and 6 from J, leaving 18 bases between them. CDR3 region: CSAPEGGVSQPQHF. CDR3 nucleotides: TGCAGTGCCCCCGAGGGGGGAGTCTCTCAGCCCCAGCATTTT.

The gene calls are TRBV2 and TRBJ2-3; D gene uncertain. Germline CDR1 is SNHLY and CDR2 is FYNNEI. The CDR3 sequence is 15 residues long. Trimming shortened V by 3 bases and J by 6 bases, and 16 bases separated the two germline ends. CDR3: CASSEWASPGDTQYF. The CDR3, as DNA: TGTGCCAGCAGTGAGTGGGCCAGCCCCGGTGATACGCAGTATTTT.

This sequence joins TRBV5-1 and TRBJ2-5, with D possibly being TRBD1 (5 bases). Deletions cut 0 bases from V and 11 bases from J, with 23 bases between. Germline CDR1 reads SGHRS; CDR2 reads YFSETQ. The length of the CDR3 is 16 residues. This chain's CDR3 is CASSLEGRDAYNEQYF. In DNA, the CDR3 is TGCGCCAGCAGCTTGGAAGGCAGGGATGCCTACAATGAGCAGTACTTC.

This clonotype was seen repeatedly, ten times or more. The V gene is TRBV7-2, the J gene TRBJ2-7; the match to TRBD2 covers 8 bases. J was trimmed by 4 bases and V by 5 bases; bases with no gene match: 4. This CDR3 has 13 amino acids. CDR1 and CDR2 from the germline V gene are SGHTA and FQGNSA. The CDR3 reads CASSPGGGYEQYF. The CDR3 DNA reads as TGTGCCAGCAGCCCCGGGGGGGGATACGAGCAGTACTTC.

The CDR3 sequence: CASSSSGPLGQPQHF. The CDR3 DNA is TGTGCCAGCAGCTCCTCGGGGCCCTTGGGGCAGCCCCAGCATTTT. This chain joins TRBV7-2 and TRBJ1-5; D may be TRBD1 (5 bases). Trimming shortened V by 4 bases and J by 7 bases, and 17 bases separated the two germline ends. CDR1 is SGHTA and CDR2 is FQGNSA in the germline V gene. The CDR3 totals 15 residues.

This rearrangement joins TRBV30 to TRBJ2-1; maybe TRBD2 (6 bases). The CDR3 extends over 12 amino acids. Trimming removed 2 bases from V and 6 bases from J, with 8 bases in between. The germline CDR1 and CDR2 sequences are GTSNPN and SVGIG (reference sequence). This chain's CDR3 is CAWSIGGNEQFF. Written as DNA, the CDR3 is TGTGCCTGGAGTATCGGGGGCAATGAGCAGTTCTTC.

This clonotype came up a few times. V is TRBV12-3 or TRBV12-4 and J is TRBJ1-2; TRBD1 might be the D (6 bases). There are 11 residues in the CDR3. Trimming pared 3 bases from V and 10 bases from J, leaving 9 bases between. CDR3 in DNA: TGTGCCAGCAGTTTCGGACAGATCTACACCTTC. This encodes CASSFGQIYTF.

The gene calls are TRBV5-8 and TRBJ2-1; possible D gene TRBD2, 5 bases. The V and J ends lost 3 bases and 12 bases respectively, with 16 bases between them. This CDR3 region has 13 residues. In germline, CDR1 is SGHTS, CDR2 YDEGEE. CDR3 in amino acids: CASSSGGPRGQFF. In nucleotides, the CDR3 is TGTGCCAGCAGCTCCGGAGGACCTCGGGGGCAGTTCTTC.

Only a few counts were recorded for this clonotype. The rearrangement uses TRBV6-1 and TRBJ2-5, with 10 bases matching TRBD1. CDR1 and CDR2 (germline): MNHNS, SASEGT. This CDR3 has 16 residues. The V gene end was trimmed by 2 bases and the J gene end by 5 bases; junction bases not matched to a gene: 8. The CDR3 loop is CASSEWTGGLRETQYF. The CDR3 DNA sequence: TGTGCCAGCAGTGAATGGACAGGGGGTCTTCGGGAGACCCAGTACTTC.

In regard to this clonotype: This may be a read error, as it is one base from a much larger clone. The chain uses TRBV5-1 and TRBJ2-3; D is undetermined. Germline CDR1 is SGHRS and CDR2 is YFSETQ. Trimming cost V 3 bases and J 0 bases, with 11 bases left between them. This CDR3 is built from 15 residues. This CDR3 reads CASSWAAASTDTQYF. Written as DNA, the CDR3 is TGCGCCAGCAGCTGGGCGGCAGCTAGCACAGATACGCAGTATTTT.

This chain joins TRBV27 and TRBJ2-5; D not certain. V shed 6 bases and J shed 7 bases, with 12 bases lying between them. Germline CDR1 is MNHEY and CDR2 is SMNVEV (reference sequence). The CDR3 has 12 amino acids. DNA for the CDR3: TGTGCCAGCAGGTTCCGTGATGGGACCCAGTACTTC. It is translated as CASRFRDGTQYF.

The table lists this clonotype with a few counts. Here the CDR3 reads CASSLSRHEQYF. As DNA, the CDR3 is TGTGCCAGCAGCTTGTCTCGCCACGAGCAGTACTTC. The chain recombines TRBV7-2 with TRBJ2-7; D gene uncertain. Deletions cut 3 bases from V and 5 bases from J, with 8 bases between. CDR3 size: 12 residues. Germline assignment: CDR1 SGHTA and CDR2 FQGNSA. Variable domain in full (rest from reference TRBV7-2 and TRBJ2-7): GAGVSQSPSNKVTEKGKDVELRCDPISGHTALYWYRQSLGQGLEFLIYFQGNSAPDKSGLPSDRFSAERTGGSVSTLTIQRTQQEDSAVYLCASSLSRHEQYFGPGTRLTVT.